This T cell receptor (beta chain) is from a study of CD8+ T cells in alopecia areata. The overall study: Treated patients were dosed with oral tofacitinib, taking 5 to 10 mg twice daily.

Extraction of RNA preceded its reverse transcription into cDNA, which served as the sequencing template. Only in-frame clones appear in the TCRdb table, and some are missing; sequencing was by immunoSEQ multiplex PCR. This sample has about 270,000 clones; 50% to 75% occur once, and the top ten carry 0.75% to 0.95%. Described treatment: oral pan-JAK inhibitor, 5-10 mg twice daily. Peripheral blood and lesional scalp punch biopsies came from alopecia areata patients. The CDR3 has 13 amino acids. In germline, CDR1 is SQVTM, CDR2 ANQGSEA. J was trimmed by 4 bases and V by 3 bases; bases with no gene match: 4.

This TCR was recovered from a human donor with alopecia areata. Material: CD4+ T cells sorted from blood, obtained around week 54, from a patient treated with tofacitinib. V and J are TRBV29-1 and TRBJ2-5; 8 bases line up with TRBD1. The CDR3 DNA is TGCAGCGTTGACGACAGGGGACGAGAGACCCAGTACTTC. Translated, it gives CSVDDRGRETQYF.